The table lists the clone carrying this TCR beta chain with a few counts. What it binds is not known. Germline CDR1 is DFQATT and CDR2 is SNEGSKA (reference sequence). Trimming cost V 4 bases and J 2 bases; bases outside gene matches: 6. The CDR3 contains 15 residues. Libraries of TCR beta came from quantitative 5'-RACE with molecular barcodes. In TCRdb, the 5' RACE reads were re-called with MiXCR into one record per CDR3 protein. The sample lists a few hundred thousand distinct CDR3 sequences, under 14% occurring once. This sample is part of a study of CD8 T cells in ankylosing spondylitis. Study results and caveats: Relatively rare in peripheral blood, disease-linked clones were also CD8+. Matched synovial fluid from ankylosing spondylitis patients was reported to be enriched for disease-linked clones.

This receptor was obtained from a female donor with ankylosing spondylitis or in good health (not recorded which). This rearrangement joins TRBV20-1 to TRBJ2-5; 11 nucleotides line up with TRBD2. The material sequenced was blood, either unsorted or a sorted T cell fraction (not recorded which). The CDR3 is CSATTSGGRQETQYF. The CDR3 DNA is TGCAGTGCTACAACTAGCGGGGGAAGGCAAGAGACCCAGTACTTC.